The clone carrying this T cell receptor (beta chain) was seen only a few times. The sample belongs to a study of control samples from healthy donors and cancer patients. Only in-frame clones appear in the TCRdb table, and some are missing; sequencing was by immunoSEQ multiplex PCR. This sample has 170,000 or so clones, with 80% to 95% found just once. V lost 0 bases to trimming and J lost 6 bases, with 10 bases between them. Germline CDR1 reads SGHRS; CDR2 reads YFSETQ. The length of the CDR3 is 13 residues. The chain joins TRBV5-1 to TRBJ2-7; D not certain. This TCR derives from a woman aged 40 to 50 in good health. The sequencing input was blood. CDR3 sequence reads: CASSLGAPSEQYF. DNA for the CDR3: TGCGCCAGCAGCTTGGGTGCACCAAGCGAGCAGTACTTC.